These 4 T cell receptor beta chains were sequenced from one sample in a study of regulatory T cells in long-lasting Graves disease. The authors built TCR beta libraries using iRepertoire HTBI primers and Arm-PCR of CDR3 regions. TCRdb passed the multiplex PCR reads through MiXCR, listing each CDR3 protein once. The data contain hundreds of thousands of distinct CDR3 sequences, approximately 15% of them seen just once; the ten biggest clones take up over 7.5%. Documented time point: newly diagnosed GD, antithyroid drugs for less than 3 months. RNA from PBMCs was the source of the TCR library. The sample also formed part of further work on T cells in Graves' hyperthyroidism and ophthalmopathy.

The source material was peripheral blood mononuclear cells (PBMCs), sampled at new diagnosis, from a patient treated with antithyroid drugs. The receptors here all came from a man in his thirties or forties with Graves disease.

This clonotype was observed many times. CDR3 in amino acids: CASRGAGQGAPSNQPQHF. As DNA, the CDR3 is TGTGCCAGCAGGGGGGCCGGACAGGGGGCGCCCAGCAATCAGCCCCAGCATTTT. The V call is TRBV12-3 or TRBV12-4, the J call TRBJ1-5; TRBD1 matches at 11 bases. V dropped 6 bases and J dropped 1; count of bases not matched to a gene: 11. CDR3 size: 18 residues.

This clonotype was detected many times. The CDR3 region is CASRGGGQGVPGANVLTF. For the CDR3, the DNA is TGTGCCAGCAGAGGGGGGGGACAGGGGGTCCCTGGGGCCAACGTCCTGACTTTC. J is TRBJ2-6 and V is TRBV12-3 or TRBV12-4; TRBD1 matches 11 bases. V gave up 6 bases and J gave up 2 bases; unmatched junction bases: 9. There are 18 residues in the CDR3.

This clonotype was observed at least ten times. This chain connects TRBV10-3 to TRBJ2-5, with 15 positions matching TRBD2. V shed 4 bases, J shed 4 bases, and the junction held 1 base outside the gene matches. Germline V gives CDR1 ENHRY, CDR2 SYGVKD. The CDR3 sequence is 15 residues long. The CDR3 DNA sequence: TGTGCCATCAGTGGGGGACTAGCGGGAGGAGAGACCCAGTACTTC. Translated: CAISGGLAGGETQYF.

The J gene is TRBJ1-2, the V gene TRBV18; unclear D gene. There are 14 residues in the CDR3. V dropped 1 base and J dropped 8 bases, with 14 bases sitting between them. The germline CDR1 and CDR2 sequences are KGHSH and LQKENI. The CDR3 here is CASSPLGGFEGYTF. The CDR3 coding sequence is TGTGCCAGCTCACCACTAGGAGGGTTTGAAGGCTACACCTTC.